This TCR beta chain was found in a study of T cells after yellow fever vaccination. V lost 2 bases to trimming and J lost 2 bases; unmatched junction nucleotides: 3. This CDR3 spans 14 amino acids. Germline CDR1 and CDR2: MGHDK and SYGVNS. Conversion of TCR transcripts into cDNA relied on 5'RACE template switching, which added a universal primer site and UMIs. TCRdb used MiXCR to reprocess the 5' RACE reads, holding one entry per CDR3 protein. The sample records a few hundred thousand distinct CDR3 sequences, approximately 10% being singletons. Study results and caveats: The booster response re-showed most primary clones: around 95% CD4, around 85% CD8. It was a small share of clonotypes that appeared in both CD4 and CD8 compartments. High-abundance clonotypes from the bulk population could contaminate FACS-sorted repertoires.

This clonotype was observed a handful of times. Its antigen remains unknown. The sample in question was PBMCs, obtained on the day of the first yellow fever vaccination. The TCR originated in a man between 18 and 35 years old who received the YFV17D yellow fever vaccine. The chain combines TRBV25-1 with TRBJ2-7; TRBD1 matches 7 bases. The CDR3 here is CASSEIGTAYEQYF. DNA for the CDR3: TGTGCCAGCAGTGAAATTGGGACAGCCTACGAGCAGTACTTC.